The T cell receptor (beta chain) under discussion was sequenced for a study of cytomegalovirus exposure and HLA in healthy donors. The CDR3 is 14 amino acids. Germline V gene lookup returns CDR1 MDHEN and CDR2 SYDVKM. The PCR ran on 60 Vbeta and 13 Jbeta primers. Libraries were prepared by immunoSEQ multiplex PCR; TCRdb keeps only in-frame clonotypes and omits some of them. The sample lists more than 80,000 clones; under 80% were seen once. This clonotype originated in a woman aged 45 to 65 in good health and CMV-seropositive. This chain joins TRBV28 and TRBJ2-5, with D unclear. TRBJ2-7 matches the DNA end more closely, so the J call is doubtful. Sequenced sample: PBMCs. CDR3 sequence (DNA): TGTGCCAGCAGTTTAGAGGCAGAAACCTACGAGCAGTACTTC. Protein: CASSLEAETYEQYF.